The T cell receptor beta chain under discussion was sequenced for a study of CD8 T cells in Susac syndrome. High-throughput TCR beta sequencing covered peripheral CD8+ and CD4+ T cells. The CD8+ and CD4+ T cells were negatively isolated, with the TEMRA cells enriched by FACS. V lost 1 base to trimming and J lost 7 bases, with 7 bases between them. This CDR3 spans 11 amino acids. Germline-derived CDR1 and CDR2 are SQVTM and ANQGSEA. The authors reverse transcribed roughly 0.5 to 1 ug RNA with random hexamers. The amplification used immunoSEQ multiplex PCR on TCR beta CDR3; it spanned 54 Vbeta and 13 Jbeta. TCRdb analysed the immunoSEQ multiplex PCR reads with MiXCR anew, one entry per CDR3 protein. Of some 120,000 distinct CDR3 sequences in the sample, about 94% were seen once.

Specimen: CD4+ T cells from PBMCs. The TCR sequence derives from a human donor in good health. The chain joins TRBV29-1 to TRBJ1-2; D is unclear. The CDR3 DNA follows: TGCAGCGTTGAAGTCCAAGGTGGCTACACCTTC. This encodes CSVEVQGGYTF.